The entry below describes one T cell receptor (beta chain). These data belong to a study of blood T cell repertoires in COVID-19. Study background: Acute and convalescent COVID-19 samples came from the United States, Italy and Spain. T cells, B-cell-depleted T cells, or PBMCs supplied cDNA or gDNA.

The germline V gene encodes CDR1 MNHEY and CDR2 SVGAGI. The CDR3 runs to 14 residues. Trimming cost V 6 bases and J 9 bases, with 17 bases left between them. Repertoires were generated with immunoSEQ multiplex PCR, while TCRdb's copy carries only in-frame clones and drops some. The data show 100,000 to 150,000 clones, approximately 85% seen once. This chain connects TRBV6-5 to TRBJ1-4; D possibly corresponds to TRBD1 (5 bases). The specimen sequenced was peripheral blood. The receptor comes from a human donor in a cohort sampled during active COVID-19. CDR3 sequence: CASSQRRARKKLFF. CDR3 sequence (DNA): TGTGCCAGCAGCCAACGCAGGGCTCGGAAAAAACTGTTTTTT.